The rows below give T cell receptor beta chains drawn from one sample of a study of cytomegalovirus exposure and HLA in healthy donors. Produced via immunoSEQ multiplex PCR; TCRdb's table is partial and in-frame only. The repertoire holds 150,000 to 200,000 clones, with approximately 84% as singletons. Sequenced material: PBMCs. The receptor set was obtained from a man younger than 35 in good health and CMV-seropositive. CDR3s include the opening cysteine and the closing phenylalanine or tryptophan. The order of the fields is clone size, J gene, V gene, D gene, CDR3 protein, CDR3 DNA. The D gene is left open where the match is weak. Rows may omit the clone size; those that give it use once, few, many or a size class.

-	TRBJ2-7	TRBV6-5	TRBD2	CASSGLAGPSYEQYF	TGTGCCAGCAGTGGACTAGCGGGGCCTTCCTACGAGCAGTACTTC
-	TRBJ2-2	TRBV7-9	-	CASSRGRVNTGELFF	TGTGCCAGCAGCCGAGGTCGGGTTAACACCGGGGAGCTGTTTTTT
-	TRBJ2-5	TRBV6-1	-	CASSEVAGIAVETQYF	TGTGCCAGCAGTGAAGTGGCAGGGATCGCGGTAGAGACCCAGTACTTC
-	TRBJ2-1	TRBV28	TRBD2	CASRSAGASYNEQFF	TGTGCCAGCAGGTCCGCGGGAGCCTCCTACAATGAGCAGTTCTTC
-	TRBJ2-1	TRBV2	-	CASSEWGLANNEQFF	TGTGCCAGCAGTGAATGGGGCCTAGCGAATAATGAGCAGTTCTTC
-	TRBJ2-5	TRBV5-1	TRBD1	CASSVTGGSQETQYF	TGCGCCAGCAGCGTGACAGGGGGATCCCAAGAGACCCAGTACTTC
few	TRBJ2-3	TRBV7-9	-	CASSFGRAGDTQYF	TGTGCCAGCAGCTTTGGCAGGGCCGGAGATACGCAGTATTTT
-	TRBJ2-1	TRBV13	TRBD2	CASSLGLGGRGYNEQFF	TGTGCCAGCAGCTTAGGCCTCGGGGGGAGGGGCTACAATGAGCAGTTCTTC
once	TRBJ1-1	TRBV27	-	CASRMQGGIMEAFF	TGTGCCAGCAGGATGCAGGGCGGGATTATGGAAGCTTTCTTT
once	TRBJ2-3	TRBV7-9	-	CASTSYGTQYF	TGTGCCAGCACCTCCTATGGTACGCAGTATTTT
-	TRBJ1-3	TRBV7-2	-	CASSSPSGWGNTIYF	TGTGCCAGCAGCTCCCCGTCGGGGTGGGGAAACACCATATATTTT
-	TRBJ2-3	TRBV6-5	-	CASSFRGTDTQYF	TGTGCCAGCAGTTTTCGGGGCACAGATACGCAGTATTTT
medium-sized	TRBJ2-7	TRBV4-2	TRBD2	CASRKGLADSSYEQYF	TGTGCCAGCAGGAAAGGACTAGCGGACAGCTCCTACGAGCAGTACTTC
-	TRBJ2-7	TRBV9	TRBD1	CASSPWGTGLDEQYF	TGTGCCAGCAGCCCGTGGGGGACAGGGCTAGACGAGCAGTACTTC
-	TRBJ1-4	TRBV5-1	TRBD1	CASSLGGSWTGATTNEKLFF	TGCGCCAGCAGCTTGGGCGGTAGTTGGACAGGGGCGACAACTAATGAAAAACTGTTTTTT
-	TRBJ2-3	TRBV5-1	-	CASSFGGRVTTDTQYF	TGCGCCAGCAGCTTTGGCGGCAGGGTTACCACAGATACGCAGTATTTT
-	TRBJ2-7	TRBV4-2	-	CASQGPYEQYF	TGTGCCTCCCAGGGTCCCTACGAGCAGTACTTC
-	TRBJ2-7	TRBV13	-	CASSAYYEQYF	TGTGCCAGCAGCGCGTATTACGAGCAGTACTTC
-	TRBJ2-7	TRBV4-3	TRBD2	CASSHVAGTYEQYF	TGCGCCAGCAGCCACGTAGCGGGGACCTACGAGCAGTACTTC
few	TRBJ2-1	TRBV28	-	CASRLLNEQFF	TGTGCCAGCAGACTCCTCAATGAGCAGTTCTTC
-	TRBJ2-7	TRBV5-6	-	CASSLVQISYEQYF	TGTGCCAGCAGCTTGGTCCAGATCTCCTACGAGCAGTACTTC
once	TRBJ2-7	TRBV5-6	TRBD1	CASSWTGTGEQYF	TGTGCCAGCAGCTGGACAGGGACGGGGGAGCAGTACTTC
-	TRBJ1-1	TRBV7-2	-	CASSPGALNTEAFF	TGTGCCAGCAGCCCAGGGGCACTGAACACTGAAGCTTTCTTT
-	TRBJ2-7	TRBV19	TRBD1	CASSPAGTGATYEQYF	TGTGCCAGTAGCCCGGCCGGGACAGGGGCAACCTACGAGCAGTACTTC
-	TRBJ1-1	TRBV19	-	CASSIDPMNTEAFF	TGTGCCAGTAGTATAGATCCAATGAACACTGAAGCTTTCTTT
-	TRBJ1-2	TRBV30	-	CAQGRDRPYGYTF	TGTGCCCAGGGGCGAGACAGACCCTATGGCTACACCTTC
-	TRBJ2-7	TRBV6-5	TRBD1	CASSPRRQGIVEQYF	TGTGCCAGCAGTCCCCGTAGACAGGGGATCGTCGAGCAGTACTTC
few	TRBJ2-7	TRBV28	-	CASSLRLATYEQYF	TGTGCCAGCAGTTTACGCCTAGCCACCTACGAGCAGTACTTC
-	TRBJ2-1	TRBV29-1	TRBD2	CSVDVGTSGISEQFF	TGCAGCGTTGATGTGGGGACTAGCGGGATTAGTGAGCAGTTCTTC
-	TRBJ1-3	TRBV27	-	CASSTRGDPSGNTIYF	TGTGCCAGCAGTACCCGTGGAGACCCCTCTGGAAACACCATATATTTT
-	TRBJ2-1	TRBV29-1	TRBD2	CSVELAGVGNEQFF	TGCAGCGTGGAACTAGCGGGAGTGGGGAATGAGCAGTTCTTC
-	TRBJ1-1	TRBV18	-	CASSTTQGMAEAFF	TGTGCCAGCTCAACAACGCAGGGGATGGCTGAAGCTTTCTTT
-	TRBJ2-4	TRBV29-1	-	CSARGEENIQYF	TGCAGCGCTCGTGGGGAGGAAAACATTCAGTACTTC
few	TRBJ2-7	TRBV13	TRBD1	CASSTPGQTYEQYF	TGTGCCAGCAGCACACCGGGACAGACCTACGAGCAGTACTTC
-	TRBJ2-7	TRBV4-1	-	CASSPQTGSYEQYF	TGCGCCAGCAGCCCCCAGACAGGTTCCTACGAGCAGTACTTC
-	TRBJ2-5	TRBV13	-	CASSYRGQETQYF	TGTGCCAGCAGTTATCGGGGCCAAGAGACCCAGTACTTC
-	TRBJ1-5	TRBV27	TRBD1	CASRPGQVPNQPQHF	TGTGCCAGCAGACCGGGACAGGTACCCAATCAGCCCCAGCATTTT
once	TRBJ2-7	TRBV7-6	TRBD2	CASSEKRGLAGEVRQYF	TGTGCCAGCAGCGAAAAAAGAGGGCTAGCGGGAGAGGTTCGGCAGTACTTC
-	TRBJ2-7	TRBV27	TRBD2	CASSPNPAGGEQYF	TGTGCCAGCAGTCCCAACCCAGCGGGAGGCGAGCAGTACTTC
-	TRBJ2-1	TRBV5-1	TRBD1	CASSLTGTGGFYEQFF	TGCGCCAGCAGCTTGACCGGGACAGGGGGCTTTTATGAGCAGTTCTTC
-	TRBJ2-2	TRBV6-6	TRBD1	CASSYGQGRNTGELFF	TGTGCCAGCAGTTACGGACAGGGGAGGAACACCGGGGAGCTGTTTTTT
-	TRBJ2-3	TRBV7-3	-	CASSLGQSGRRTDTQYF	TGTGCCAGCAGCTTAGGTCAGTCCGGCAGGCGCACAGATACGCAGTATTTT
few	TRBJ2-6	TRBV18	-	CASSPEAGLGSSGANVLTF	TGTGCCAGCTCACCAGAAGCAGGTTTGGGCAGCTCTGGGGCCAACGTCCTGACTTTC
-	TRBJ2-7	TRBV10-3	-	CAISESGGIYEQYF	TGTGCCATCAGTGAGTCTGGCGGGATCTACGAGCAGTACTTC
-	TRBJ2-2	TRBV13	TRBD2	CASSLRTSGNTGELFF	TGTGCCAGCAGCCTCAGGACTAGCGGGAACACCGGGGAGCTGTTTTTT
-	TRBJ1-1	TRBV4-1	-	CASSQGLPEAEAFF	TGCGCCAGCAGCCAAGGACTCCCGGAGGCTGAAGCTTTCTTT
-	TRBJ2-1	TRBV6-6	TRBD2	CASSYSIRTRNEQFF	TGTGCCAGCAGTTACTCGATCAGGACTAGAAATGAGCAGTTCTTC
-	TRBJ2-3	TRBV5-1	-	CASSLGQSSYTDTQYF	TGCGCCAGCAGCTTGGGACAGAGCTCTTACACAGATACGCAGTATTTT
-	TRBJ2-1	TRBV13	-	CASSLVGGPAEQFF	TGTGCCAGCAGCTTAGTTGGCGGTCCTGCTGAGCAGTTCTTC
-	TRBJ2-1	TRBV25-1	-	CASSDSVHEQFF	TGTGCCAGCAGTGATAGCGTCCATGAGCAGTTCTTC